This passage covers 4 T cell receptor beta chains from one sample sequenced in a study. The sorted Tregs were CD4+CD25+CD127-/low cells. Each CDR3 protein gets one entry after TCRdb re-called the 5' RACE reads with MiXCR. This table holds 11,000 or so distinct CDR3 sequences, 27% found once. Sequences were obtained from Tregs sorted from a lymph node. The receptors originated from a female donor with breast cancer.

The chain employs TRBV5-1 and TRBJ2-1; D is unclear. Trimming pared 1 base from V and 7 bases from J, leaving 6 bases between. The germline V gene encodes CDR1 SGHRS and CDR2 YFSETQ. This CDR3 region has 12 residues. The CDR3 nucleotides read TGCGCCAGCAGCTTGTGCTTTAATGAGCAGTTCTTC. Amino acid sequence: CASSLCFNEQFF.

This clonotype counts as medium-sized. The rearrangement joins TRBV6-5 to TRBJ1-5; maybe TRBD1 (5 bases). Trimming took off 6 bases at V and 0 bases at J, with 18 bases between the two ends. Germline CDR1 reads MNHEY; CDR2 reads SVGAGI. This CDR3 is built from 17 residues. The CDR3 reads CASSPARRGFSNQPQHF. Here the CDR3 DNA reads TGTGCCAGCAGCCCCGCGCGCCGGGGCTTTAGCAATCAGCCCCAGCATTTT.

By share of the sample, this clonotype is medium-sized. The J gene is TRBJ2-7, the V gene TRBV25-1; TRBD1 agrees at 8 bases. Germline V lookup: CDR1 MGHDK, CDR2 SYGVNS. This CDR3 has 15 amino acids. V trimming: 3 bases; J trimming: 1 base; junction bases outside the gene matches: 5. As DNA, the CDR3 is TGTGCCAGCAGTGATTGGGACAGGCCATCCTACGAGCAGTACTTC. Amino acid sequence: CASSDWDRPSYEQYF.

There are many counts of this clonotype. The genes are TRBV9 and TRBJ2-1; D call uncertain. The V gene lost 4 bases and the J gene lost 6 bases, with 11 bases spanning the gap. CDR3 length equals 13 residues. In germline, CDR1 is SGDLS, CDR2 YYNGEE. CDR3 in amino acids: CASSTRPANEQFF. The CDR3 DNA follows: TGTGCCAGCAGCACGAGACCCGCCAATGAGCAGTTCTTC.